This TCR beta chain was recovered during a study of blood T cells in healthy people across ages. The CDR3 has 14 residues. Looked up from germline, CDR1 is LGHDT and CDR2 is YNNKEL (reference sequence). V lost 4 bases and J 2 bases, leaving 11 bases between the germline ends. Alongside a J-beta primer mix, a sample-barcoded 5' primer served in a second PCR lasting roughly 6 to 11 cycles. Each CDR3 protein gets one entry after TCRdb re-called the 5' RACE reads with MiXCR. The sample shows 1,500,000 or so distinct CDR3 sequences, approximately 60% of them seen only once. This clonotype was observed a few times.

The sample consisted of blood. The rearrangement uses TRBV3-1 and TRBJ1-2; a weak D match, TRBD1 (5 bases). The receptor was isolated from a man younger than 30 in good health. This chain's CDR3 is CASSLGASNYGYTF. The CDR3 coding sequence is TGTGCCAGCAGCCTCGGGGCTTCCAACTATGGCTACACCTTC. Full variable domain (outside the CDR3, taken from reference TRBV3-1 and TRBJ1-2): DTAVSQTPKYLVTQMGNDKSIKCEQNLGHDTMYWYKQDSKKFLKIMFSYNNKELIINETVPNRFSPKSPDKAHLNLHINSLELGDSAVYFCASSLGASNYGYTFGSGTRLTVV.